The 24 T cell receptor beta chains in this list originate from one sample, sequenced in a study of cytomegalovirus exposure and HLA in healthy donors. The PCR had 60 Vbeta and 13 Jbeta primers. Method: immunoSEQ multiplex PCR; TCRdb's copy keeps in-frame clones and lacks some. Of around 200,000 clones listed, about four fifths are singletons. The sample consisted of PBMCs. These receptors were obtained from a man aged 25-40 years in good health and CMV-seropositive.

The CDR3 nucleotides read TGTGCCAGCAGTCATGGTTCGAGCTCCTACAATGAGCAGTTCTTC. Its protein is CASSHGSSSYNEQFF. This chain joins TRBV27 and TRBJ2-1; unclear D gene. Germline V gene data show CDR1 as MNHEY and CDR2 as SMNVEV (reference sequence). The CDR3 totals 15 residues. V was cut by 5 bases and J by 0 bases, with 11 bases left in between.

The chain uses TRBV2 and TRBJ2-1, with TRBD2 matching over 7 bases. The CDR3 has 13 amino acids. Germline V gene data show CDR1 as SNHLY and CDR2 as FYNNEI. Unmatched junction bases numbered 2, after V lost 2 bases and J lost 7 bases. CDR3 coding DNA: TGTGCCAGCAGTGAACTGGGGGGGAATGAGCAGTTCTTC. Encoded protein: CASSELGGNEQFF.

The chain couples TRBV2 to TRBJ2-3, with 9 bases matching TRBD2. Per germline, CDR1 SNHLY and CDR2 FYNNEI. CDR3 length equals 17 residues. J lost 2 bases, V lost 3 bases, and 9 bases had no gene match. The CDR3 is CASSDTLAGINTDTQYF. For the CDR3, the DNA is TGTGCCAGCAGTGATACGCTAGCGGGGATTAACACAGATACGCAGTATTTT.

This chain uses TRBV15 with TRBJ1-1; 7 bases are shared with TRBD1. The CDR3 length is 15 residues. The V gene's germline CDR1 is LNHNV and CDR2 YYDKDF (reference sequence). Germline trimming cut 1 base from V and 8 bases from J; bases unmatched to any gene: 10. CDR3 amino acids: CATSRAGGQIREAFF. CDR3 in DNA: TGTGCCACCAGCAGAGCAGGGGGGCAAATAAGGGAAGCTTTCTTT. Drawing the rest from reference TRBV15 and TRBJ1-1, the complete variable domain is DAMVIQNPRYQVTQFGKPVTLSCSQTLNHNVMYWYQQKSSQAPKLLFHYYDKDFNNEADTPDNFQSRRPNTSFCFLDIRSPGLGDTAMYLCATSRAGGQIREAFFGQGTRLTVV.

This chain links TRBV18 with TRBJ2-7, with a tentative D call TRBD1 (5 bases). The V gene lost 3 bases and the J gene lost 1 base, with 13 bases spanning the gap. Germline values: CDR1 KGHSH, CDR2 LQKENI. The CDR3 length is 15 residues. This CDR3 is CASSPFDGQSYEQYF. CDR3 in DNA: TGTGCCAGCTCACCGTTCGACGGACAATCCTACGAGCAGTACTTC.

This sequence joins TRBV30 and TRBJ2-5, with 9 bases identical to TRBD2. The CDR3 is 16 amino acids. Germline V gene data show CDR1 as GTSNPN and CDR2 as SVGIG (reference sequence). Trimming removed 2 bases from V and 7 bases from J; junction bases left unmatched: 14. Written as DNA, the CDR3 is TGTGCCTGGAGTACGGGACTAGCAGTAGATACCGGGACCCAGTACTTC. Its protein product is CAWSTGLAVDTGTQYF.

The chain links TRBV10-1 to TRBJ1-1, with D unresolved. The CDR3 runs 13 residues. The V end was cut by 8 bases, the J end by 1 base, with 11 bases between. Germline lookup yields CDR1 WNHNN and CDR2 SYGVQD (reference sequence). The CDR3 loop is CASSPLWNTEAFF. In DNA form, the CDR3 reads TGCGCCAGCTCCCCCTTGTGGAACACTGAAGCTTTCTTT.

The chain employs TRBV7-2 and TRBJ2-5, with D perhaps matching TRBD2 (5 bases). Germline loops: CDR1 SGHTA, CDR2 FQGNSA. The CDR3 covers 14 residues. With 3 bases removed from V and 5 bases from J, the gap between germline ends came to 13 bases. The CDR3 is CASSLRRERETQYF. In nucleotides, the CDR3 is TGTGCCAGCAGCTTGAGACGGGAAAGGGAGACCCAGTACTTC. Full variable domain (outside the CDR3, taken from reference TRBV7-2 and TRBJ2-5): GAGVSQSPSNKVTEKGKDVELRCDPISGHTALYWYRQSLGQGLEFLIYFQGNSAPDKSGLPSDRFSAERTGGSVSTLTIQRTQQEDSAVYLCASSLRRERETQYFGPGTRLLVL.

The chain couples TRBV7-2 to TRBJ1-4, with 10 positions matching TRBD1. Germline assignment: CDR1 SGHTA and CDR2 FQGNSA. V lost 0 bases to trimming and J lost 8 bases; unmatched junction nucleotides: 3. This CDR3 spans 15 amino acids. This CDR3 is CASSLAGTGEEKLFF. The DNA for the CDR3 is TGTGCCAGCAGCTTAGCGGGGACAGGGGAGGAAAAACTGTTTTTT. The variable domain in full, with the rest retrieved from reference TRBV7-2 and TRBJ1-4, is GAGVSQSPSNKVTEKGKDVELRCDPISGHTALYWYRQSLGQGLEFLIYFQGNSAPDKSGLPSDRFSAERTGGSVSTLTIQRTQQEDSAVYLCASSLAGTGEEKLFFGSGTQLSVL.

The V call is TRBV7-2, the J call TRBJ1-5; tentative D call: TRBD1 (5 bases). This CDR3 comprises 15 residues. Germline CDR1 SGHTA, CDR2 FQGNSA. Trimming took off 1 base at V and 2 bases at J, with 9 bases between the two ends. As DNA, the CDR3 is TGTGCCAGCAGCTTAGGCGAAGGGGGCAATCAGCCCCAGCATTTT. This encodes CASSLGEGGNQPQHF.

The CDR3, as DNA: TGTGCCAGCAGCTTAGGTACGGGCCAGGGATCACCCCTCCACTTT. Its protein is CASSLGTGQGSPLHF. This chain connects TRBV7-9 to TRBJ1-6, with a possible D match to TRBD1 (5 bases). This CDR3 is built from 15 residues. Looked up from germline, CDR1 is SEHNR and CDR2 is FQNEAQ (reference sequence). Trimming took off 1 base at V and 10 bases at J, with 14 bases between the two ends.

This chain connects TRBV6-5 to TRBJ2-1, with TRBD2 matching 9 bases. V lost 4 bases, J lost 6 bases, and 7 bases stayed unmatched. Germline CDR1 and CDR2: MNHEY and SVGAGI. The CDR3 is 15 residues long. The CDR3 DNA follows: TGTGCCAGCAGTTTCGTAAGCGGGGGGATCAATGAGCAGTTCTTC. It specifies CASSFVSGGINEQFF.

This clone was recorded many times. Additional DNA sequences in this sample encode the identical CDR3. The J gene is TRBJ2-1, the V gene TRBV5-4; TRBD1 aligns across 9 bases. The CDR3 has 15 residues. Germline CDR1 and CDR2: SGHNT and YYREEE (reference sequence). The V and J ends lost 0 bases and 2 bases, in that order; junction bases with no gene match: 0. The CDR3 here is CASSLGDRAYNEQFF. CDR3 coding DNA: TGTGCCAGCAGCTTGGGGGACAGGGCCTACAATGAGCAGTTCTTC. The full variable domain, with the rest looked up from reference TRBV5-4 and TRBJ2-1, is ETGVTQSPTHLIKTRGQQVTLRCSSQSGHNTVSWYQQALGQGPQFIFQYYREEENGRGNFPPRFSGLQFPNYSSELNVNALELDDSALYLCASSLGDRAYNEQFFGPGTRLTVL.

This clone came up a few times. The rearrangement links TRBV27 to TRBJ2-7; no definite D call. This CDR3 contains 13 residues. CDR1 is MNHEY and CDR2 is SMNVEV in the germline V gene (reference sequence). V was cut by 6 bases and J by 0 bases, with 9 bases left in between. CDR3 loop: CASRTRNSYEQYF. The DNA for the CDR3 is TGTGCCAGCAGGACGAGGAACTCCTACGAGCAGTACTTC.

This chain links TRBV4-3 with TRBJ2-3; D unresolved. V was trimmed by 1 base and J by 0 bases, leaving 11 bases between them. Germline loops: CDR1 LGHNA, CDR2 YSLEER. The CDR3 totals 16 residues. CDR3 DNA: TGCGCCAGCAGCCAAGTTTGGCCAGCGAGCACAGATACGCAGTATTTT. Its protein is CASSQVWPASTDTQYF.

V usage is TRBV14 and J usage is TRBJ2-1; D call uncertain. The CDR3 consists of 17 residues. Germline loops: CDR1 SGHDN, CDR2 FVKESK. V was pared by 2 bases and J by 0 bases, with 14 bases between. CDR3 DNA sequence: TGTGCCAGCAGCCAATCTGCGCATTGGTTCTCCTACAATGAGCAGTTCTTC. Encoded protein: CASSQSAHWFSYNEQFF. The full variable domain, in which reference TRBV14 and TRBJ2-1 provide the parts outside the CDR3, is EAGVTQFPSHSVIEKGQTVTLRCDPISGHDNLYWYRRVMGKEIKFLLHFVKESKQDESGMPNNRFLAERTGGTYSTLKVQPAELEDSGVYFCASSQSAHWFSYNEQFFGPGTRLTVL.

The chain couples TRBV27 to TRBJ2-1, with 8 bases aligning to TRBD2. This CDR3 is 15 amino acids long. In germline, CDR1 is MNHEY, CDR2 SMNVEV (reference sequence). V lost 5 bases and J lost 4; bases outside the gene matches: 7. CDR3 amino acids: CASSAAGGFYNEQFF. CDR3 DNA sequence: TGTGCCAGCAGTGCGGCGGGGGGTTTTTACAATGAGCAGTTCTTC.

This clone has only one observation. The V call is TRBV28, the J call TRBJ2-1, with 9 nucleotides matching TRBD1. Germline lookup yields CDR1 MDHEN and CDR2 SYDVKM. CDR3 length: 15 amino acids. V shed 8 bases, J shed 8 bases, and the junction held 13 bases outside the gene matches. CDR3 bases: TGTGCCAGCTTCCCCGGGACAGGGAATACCGATGAGCAGTTCTTC. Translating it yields CASFPGTGNTDEQFF.

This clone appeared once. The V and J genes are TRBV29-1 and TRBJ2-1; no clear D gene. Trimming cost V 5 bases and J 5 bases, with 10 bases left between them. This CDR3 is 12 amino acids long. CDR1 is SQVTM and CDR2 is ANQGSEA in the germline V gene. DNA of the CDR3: TGCAGCGTTATCCGAGAGGACAATGAGCAGTTCTTC. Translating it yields CSVIREDNEQFF.

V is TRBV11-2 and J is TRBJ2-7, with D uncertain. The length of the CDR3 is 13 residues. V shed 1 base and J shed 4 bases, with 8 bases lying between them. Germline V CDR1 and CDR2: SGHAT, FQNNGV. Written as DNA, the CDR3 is TGTGCCAGCAGCTTAGTCCTCCTTTACGAGCAGTACTTC. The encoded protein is CASSLVLLYEQYF.

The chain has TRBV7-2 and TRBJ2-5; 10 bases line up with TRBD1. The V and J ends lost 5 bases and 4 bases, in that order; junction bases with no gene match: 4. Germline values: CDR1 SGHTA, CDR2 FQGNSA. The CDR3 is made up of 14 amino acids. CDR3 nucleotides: TGTGCCAGCAGCACGCGACAGGGGGCAGAGACCCAGTACTTC. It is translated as CASSTRQGAETQYF.

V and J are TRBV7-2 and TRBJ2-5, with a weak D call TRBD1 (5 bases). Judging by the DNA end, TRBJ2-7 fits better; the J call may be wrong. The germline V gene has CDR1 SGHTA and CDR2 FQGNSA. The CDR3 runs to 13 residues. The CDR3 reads CASSLEVRAEQYF. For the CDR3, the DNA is TGTGCCAGCAGCTTAGAGGTCAGGGCCGAGCAGTACTTC.

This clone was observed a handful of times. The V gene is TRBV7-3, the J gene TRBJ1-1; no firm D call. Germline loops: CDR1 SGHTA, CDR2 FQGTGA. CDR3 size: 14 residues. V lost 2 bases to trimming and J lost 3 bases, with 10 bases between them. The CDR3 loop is CASSLGGSDTEAFF. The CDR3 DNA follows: TGTGCCAGCAGCTTAGGCGGCTCGGACACTGAAGCTTTCTTT.

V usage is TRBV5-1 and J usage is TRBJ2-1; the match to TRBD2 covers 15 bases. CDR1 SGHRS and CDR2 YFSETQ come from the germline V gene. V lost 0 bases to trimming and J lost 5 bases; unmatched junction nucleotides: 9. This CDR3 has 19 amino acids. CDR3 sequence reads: CASSLVGLAGGLGNNEQFF. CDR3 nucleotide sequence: TGCGCCAGCAGCTTGGTCGGACTAGCGGGGGGGCTCGGGAACAATGAGCAGTTCTTC.